This entry features one TCR beta chain sequence. The data belong to a study of blood T cell repertoires in COVID-19. Study as a whole: Samples taken during acute and convalescent COVID-19 were collected in the United States, Italy and Spain.

Losses at the gene ends were 1 base for V and 7 bases for J; bases not matched to a gene: 0. The CDR3 sequence is 14 residues long. Germline V CDR1 and CDR2: LGHDT, YNNKEL (reference sequence). This table comes from immunoSEQ multiplex PCR, and its TCRdb copy is limited to in-frame clones, with some not included. Counted here are roughly 500,000 clones, 85% to 90% occurring once; the ten biggest clones make up about 1.7%. Residents of 24 US areas, aged roughly 18 to 90 years, made up the participants. Resolution of symptoms, clearance, or two negative PCRs was present in recovered Cohort 3 donors. Input material: PBMCs or T cells enriched from blood (not recorded which). J is TRBJ1-4 and V is TRBV3-1 (or the pseudogene TRBV3-2), with 10 positions matching TRBD1. This sequence was found in a woman in her 40s who had recovered from COVID-19. CDR3 sequence: CASSQGTGGEKLFF. The DNA of the CDR3 is TGTGCCAGCAGCCAAGGGACAGGGGGTGAAAAACTGTTTTTT.